This T cell receptor beta chain was identified in a study of long-term antiretroviral therapy in people with HIV. Study observations and caveats: Pre-ART expanded clones dominated the repertoire at every time point.

This CDR3 contains 15 residues. Germline V gene data show CDR1 as SGHVS and CDR2 as FQNEAQ. V dropped 5 bases and J dropped 1; count of bases not matched to a gene: 6. Regarding this clone: What it binds is unknown.

Every one of the donors gave at least one pre-ART PBMC sample and at least two post-ART PBMC samples. About 1-10 million cryopreserved PBMC were held in samples before DNA extraction. Survey-level immunoSEQ v3.0 assays were run. Profiling relied on immunoSEQ multiplex PCR, and the TCRdb table lists in-frame clones only, not all of them. The table lists approximately 22,000 clones, 80% to 90% of them singletons. The rearrangement uses TRBV7-8 and TRBJ1-2; TRBD1 matches 8 bases. The clonotype originates from a middle-aged man with HIV. Sequencing was performed on unsorted PBMCs, taken 3 years after starting antiretroviral therapy. The CDR3 nucleotides read TGTGCCAGCAGCCTTCAGGGACAGGTTAACTATGGCTACACCTTC. Its protein is CASSLQGQVNYGYTF.